This T cell receptor beta chain comes out of a study of blood T cells in healthy people across ages. Trimming removed 0 bases from V and 5 bases from J; junction bases left unmatched: 14. The CDR3 has 18 amino acids. CDR1 is MGHRA and CDR2 is YSYEKL in the germline V gene. This clonotype was observed at least ten times. Primers used in a second PCR of roughly 6 to 12 cycles were a sample-barcoded 5' primer and a J-beta primer mix. TCRdb re-called the 5' RACE reads through MiXCR, storing one row per CDR3 protein. The data show about 1.6 million distinct CDR3 sequences, around 35% seen once. The chain joins TRBV4-1 to TRBJ2-7; 9 bases agree with TRBD2. This receptor was identified in a woman in her 30s in good health. The specimen was blood. CDR3 loop: CASSQDSSGRPSNHEQYF. DNA of the CDR3: TGCGCCAGCAGCCAAGATTCCAGCGGGAGGCCCTCGAACCACGAGCAGTACTTC.